Detailed here is one T cell receptor beta chain. The antigen is unknown. This sample is drawn from a study of cytomegalovirus exposure and HLA in healthy donors. Study information: HLA-typed donors were the source of some 80 million unique TCRs, which an early data release held.

In the PCR, 60 Vbeta and 13 Jbeta primers were used. Sequencing used immunoSEQ multiplex PCR; TCRdb keeps in-frame clones, though not all of them. This table has over 130,000 clones, approximately 79% appearing once. Findings and caveats of the study: Among TCR sequences, most were rare, though some public TCRs appeared in many donors. The study put some 160 TCR beta chains on its list as cytomegalovirus-associated. Specificity of a few CMV-associated chains for CMV antigens was verified in vitro.

This receptor was taken from a man aged 45-65 years in good health and CMV-seropositive. Sequencing input: PBMCs.

As DNA, the CDR3 is TGTGCCAGCAGCTCCCAACCACAGGGTGTTATGTCACCCCTCCACTTT. It codes for CASSSQPQGVMSPLHF. The chain links TRBV11-2 to TRBJ1-6, with a tentative D call TRBD1 (6 bases). CDR3 length equals 16 residues. Germline CDR1 SGHAT, CDR2 FQNNGV. The V end lost 4 bases, the J end lost 10 bases, and 20 bases lay between the germline ends.